One T cell receptor beta chain is described in this entry. Its recognized antigen is unknown. The cohort comprised fewer than 700 healthy bone marrow donors. At the time of sampling, every cohort member was nominally healthy, though immune exposures that went unrecorded were likely present. The donor was CMV seropositive and was included in the group of 300 or so seropositive cohort members. Every donor gave a peripheral blood sample, and the peripheral blood mononuclear cells from that sample were used for TCR beta sequencing. The Qiagen DNeasy Blood Extraction Kit was used to extract genomic DNA from the blood cell samples. The data were obtained in a study of cytomegalovirus exposure and HLA in healthy donors (dated by TCRdb to between 2016 and 2019). In the study overall: In an earlier analysis of about 560 of the donors, less than 350 Gb of sequence data and roughly 100 million unique TCR beta sequences from roughly 180 million T cells were reported. An early release covering 550 to 700 HLA-typed donors comprised roughly 300 gigabases of sequencing data and approximately 85 million unique TCR sequences. The genetic ancestry cluster associated with self-reported Caucasian donors included 65% to 90% of the approximately 410 genotyped donors. The study aimed to test whether cataloging public T cell receptors could reveal signatures of past pathogen exposure. The study used immunosequencing to profile the T cell repertoires of 670 or so subjects and linked those repertoires to cytomegalovirus serostatus. In addition to the first cohort of 666 subjects, a separate validation cohort of over 90 different subjects was used. To predict cytomegalovirus infection status, the study brought together high-throughput TCR immunosequencing, statistical association of individual TCRs with disease status, and machine learning. A later analysis re-examined previously published TCR beta repertoires from several hundred donors and added high-resolution HLA genotyping to investigate patterns of TCR occurrence. The later analysis used no new phenotypic data to find candidate immune exposures, relying instead on TCR beta sequences and their occurrence across donors. An earlier analysis of some 500 of the donors applied high-throughput TCR beta sequencing to assess whether each TCR beta V gene segment acted as functional or pseudogenic. Donor age, sex, ethnicity and CMV serostatus were compiled together with the repertoire data. Genome-wide SNP genotypes for about 65% of the 666 donors were used in a later genetic analysis, which treated that subset as a discovery cohort. Every discovery cohort repertoire had been produced on one sequencing platform. Both class I and class II loci were covered by HLA typing, at four-digit resolution. Typing coverage varied by locus: 629-630 donors for A, B, C, DRB1 and DQB1; approximately 560 for DQA1; nearly 610 for DPA1; 450 to 480 for DPB1. Four or five DR-DQ haplotypes were handled as single units for association and clustering because linkage in the cohort was strong. Across 300 to 500 genotyped donors of the cohort, an average of about 240,000 unique TCR beta nucleotide sequences per donor were sequenced, and around 20% of those sequences were non-productive.

General study outcomes and caveats: Presence/absence analyses assumed roughly uniform sequencing depth across donors, an assumption that may not hold. Immune exposure information for the cohort was limited to CMV serostatus. A later analysis found that HLA-associated TCR beta chains were more clonally expanded and had lower generation probabilities than equally common non-associated chains. V-gene and J-gene trimming of TCR beta chains was associated with a missense DCLRE1C variant in a later genetic analysis, and the association was replicated in an independent cohort. In a later analysis, some 18,000 TCR beta sequences were associated with specific HLA alleles at a false discovery rate of 0.05. Correlated functional status among segregating V segments might reflect linkage disequilibrium, but an unknown experimental factor could not be ruled out. The cohort was sequenced for TCR beta chains only, and without alpha or paired-chain data the features that could be detected were limited. Because some donors lacked HLA typing at each locus, the association tests relied only on the typed subset. Some IMGT-functional V segments, including TRBV6-2 and TRBV6-3, could not be told apart with the 87-base-pair reads, so those segments were excluded. The classifier was reported to diagnose cytomegalovirus status with high specificity and sensitivity in both the original cohort and the validation cohort. Compared with the approximately 670-donor mean, donors in an Asian-associated ancestry cluster had fewer N-insertions in productive TCRs, according to a later genetic analysis. An earlier analysis of approximately 500 of the donors showed that most TCR beta V segments appeared in productive rearrangements either about 90% or about 30% of the time, which broadly matched IMGT annotations. The study listed around 160 TCR beta chains as associated with cytomegalovirus. When HLA alleles, especially DR and DQ, strongly co-occurred, attributing TCR associations to individual alleles was difficult. Most TCR sequences were observed very rarely across donors, whereas some public TCRs were present in many individuals. The authors suggested that the approach could potentially be generalized to other disease states and immunological phenotypes. A later analysis found that TCR association rates varied across HLA loci, with DRB1 alleles showing the most associated TCRs and HLA-C alleles the fewest. A further reported finding was that TCR beta sequences accurately predicted the HLA-A and HLA-B alleles for most subjects in the first cohort. A cluster of highly shared sequence variants was judged likely to be a technical artifact of the sequencing pipeline. A later analysis reported that several top co-occurrence clusters appeared linked to parvovirus B19, influenza, CMV and Epstein-Barr virus. A few of the identified cytomegalovirus-associated TCR beta chains were confirmed in vitro to be specific for cytomegalovirus antigens. Because counts were too low, under 20 rarely observed V segments, including chromosome 9 orphons, were left out of the earlier analysis of 587 of the donors. A later analysis found that most CMV-associated TCR beta chains appeared HLA-restricted, with HLA associations seemingly driven largely by CMV exposure.

V lost 0 bases and J lost 5 bases, and the count of bases not matched to a germline gene is 3. CDR1 is given as KGHSH and CDR2 as LQKENI, both from the germline V gene. The CDR3 measures 15 amino acids from cysteine to phenylalanine. The CDR3 DNA has 45 bases and is translated from base 1. The library was produced with the immunoSEQ multiplex PCR assay. For the multiplex PCR, a mixture combining 60 forward primers for TCR Vbeta segments and 13 reverse primers for TCR Jbeta segments was used. The CDR3 region of rearranged TCR beta genes was amplified from genomic DNA by a multiplex PCR assay. The Illumina HiSeq System was used to sequence the amplified TCR beta libraries as 87-base-pair reads. The original methods were these. Across the 670 or so repertoires, a later analysis counted approximately 83 million unique TCR beta chains, around 11 million of which were shared by at least two donors. To remove PCR and sequencing errors, raw reads were error-corrected and collapsed into unique sequences using a nearest-neighbor algorithm that merged closely related sequences. Alignment of CDR3 sequences to IMGT reference sequences was used to assign V, D and J gene segments. For a sequence to be retained, a match of at least six nucleotides to both a V gene segment and a J gene segment was required. A rearrangement counted as productive if the CDR3 had no stop codons and remained in frame with V and J, and every other rearrangement counted as non-productive. CDR3 was defined by IMGT convention, running from the second conserved V-encoded cysteine to the conserved J-encoded phenylalanine. The earlier analysis of about 610 of the donors excluded sequences that lacked an unambiguous match to a single V gene segment. An earlier analysis of several hundred of the donors called V segments functional above 56.7% productive rearrangements and segregating when the between-donor standard deviation exceeded 5%. To diagnose cytomegalovirus status from the catalog of TCR beta chain sequences, a statistical classification framework was built. In a later analysis, V and J genes were assigned by comparing TCR nucleotide sequences against IMGT/GENE-DB human TR gene sequences. A later analysis assigned CDR3 sequences and most-parsimonious VDJ recombination scenarios with the TCRdist pipeline. A later analysis defined each TCR beta chain by its CDR3 amino acid sequence plus V-gene family, and excluded reads lacking a unique V-gene family. A later analysis removed nearly 600 highly shared, low-generation-probability nucleotide sequences to deal with suspected cross-contamination and a sequencing artifact. A later analysis calculated a clonal expansion index for each public chain from normalized within-repertoire ranks of inferred template counts. In a later analysis, generation probabilities were computed using a VDJ recombination model fitted to out-of-frame rearrangements, and the results were checked against IGoR. In a later analysis, TCR-TCR, TCR-HLA and TCR-CMV co-occurrence was scored with hypergeometric tests, and a repertoire-size bias correction was applied to TCR pairs. A later analysis estimated false discovery rates by permuting HLA or CMV assignments 20 times. In a later analysis, co-occurring TCRs were grouped using DBSCAN, and TCRdist sequence similarity was added for clustering within HLA-allele-positive subsets. Repertoires with fewer than 30,000 or more than 120,000 public chains, plus five repertoires with anomalous nucleotide sharing, were excluded from co-occurrence clustering. TCRdb retrieved this table from immuneACCESS and kept in-frame rearrangements only. Not all clones are present; in checked studies, unresolved V genes account for under half, and no reason is known for the remainder. The V and J calls and clone size come from that table; D and trimming were worked out from the DNA. This specimen's table enumerates about 55,000 clones. Around 9% of the sample lies in the top ten.

The receptor comes from a man aged 50 to 59 in good health and CMV-seropositive. Sample: PBMCs. Recombination joined TRBV18 with TRBJ1-4; 7 junctional bases match TRBD1. The CDR3 in this case is CASSPPGTENEKLFF. The nucleotide sequence is TGTGCCAGCTCACCACCCGGGACAGAGAATGAAAAACTGTTTTTT.